This TCR beta chain was profiled in a study of T-cell memory formation after mild COVID-19. In the study overall: Among the donors, TCR clusters were largely specific to each donor.

The CDR3 totals 16 residues. V lost 4 bases, J lost 3 bases, and 9 bases stayed unmatched. CDR1 is MGHRA and CDR2 is YSYEKL in the germline V gene. As for this clonotype: The antigen remains undetermined.

TCRdb reanalysed the 5' RACE reads using MiXCR and keeps one entry per CDR3 protein. The repertoire includes 250,000 to 300,000 distinct CDR3 sequences, around 16% of them detected once, and 20% to 25% sits in the top ten. Study-wide findings and caveats: There were some responding clones in pre-infection memory, which suggested that cross-reactive memory had joined. Clones which contracted sat mainly in CM and EM if CD4+, and in EMRA if CD8+.

The sample was PBMCs or a T cell subset sorted from them (not recorded which). The V and J genes are TRBV4-1 and TRBJ1-2; 9 nucleotides align to TRBD1. This TCR was sampled from a man aged 18 to 35 who had mild COVID-19 (a few samples of this study predate the infection). Cell type and time point are not known. The CDR3 DNA is TGCGCCAGCAGCCCTCCCCGACAGGGGGGCGACTATGGCTACACCTTC. Protein sequence: CASSPPRQGGDYGYTF.